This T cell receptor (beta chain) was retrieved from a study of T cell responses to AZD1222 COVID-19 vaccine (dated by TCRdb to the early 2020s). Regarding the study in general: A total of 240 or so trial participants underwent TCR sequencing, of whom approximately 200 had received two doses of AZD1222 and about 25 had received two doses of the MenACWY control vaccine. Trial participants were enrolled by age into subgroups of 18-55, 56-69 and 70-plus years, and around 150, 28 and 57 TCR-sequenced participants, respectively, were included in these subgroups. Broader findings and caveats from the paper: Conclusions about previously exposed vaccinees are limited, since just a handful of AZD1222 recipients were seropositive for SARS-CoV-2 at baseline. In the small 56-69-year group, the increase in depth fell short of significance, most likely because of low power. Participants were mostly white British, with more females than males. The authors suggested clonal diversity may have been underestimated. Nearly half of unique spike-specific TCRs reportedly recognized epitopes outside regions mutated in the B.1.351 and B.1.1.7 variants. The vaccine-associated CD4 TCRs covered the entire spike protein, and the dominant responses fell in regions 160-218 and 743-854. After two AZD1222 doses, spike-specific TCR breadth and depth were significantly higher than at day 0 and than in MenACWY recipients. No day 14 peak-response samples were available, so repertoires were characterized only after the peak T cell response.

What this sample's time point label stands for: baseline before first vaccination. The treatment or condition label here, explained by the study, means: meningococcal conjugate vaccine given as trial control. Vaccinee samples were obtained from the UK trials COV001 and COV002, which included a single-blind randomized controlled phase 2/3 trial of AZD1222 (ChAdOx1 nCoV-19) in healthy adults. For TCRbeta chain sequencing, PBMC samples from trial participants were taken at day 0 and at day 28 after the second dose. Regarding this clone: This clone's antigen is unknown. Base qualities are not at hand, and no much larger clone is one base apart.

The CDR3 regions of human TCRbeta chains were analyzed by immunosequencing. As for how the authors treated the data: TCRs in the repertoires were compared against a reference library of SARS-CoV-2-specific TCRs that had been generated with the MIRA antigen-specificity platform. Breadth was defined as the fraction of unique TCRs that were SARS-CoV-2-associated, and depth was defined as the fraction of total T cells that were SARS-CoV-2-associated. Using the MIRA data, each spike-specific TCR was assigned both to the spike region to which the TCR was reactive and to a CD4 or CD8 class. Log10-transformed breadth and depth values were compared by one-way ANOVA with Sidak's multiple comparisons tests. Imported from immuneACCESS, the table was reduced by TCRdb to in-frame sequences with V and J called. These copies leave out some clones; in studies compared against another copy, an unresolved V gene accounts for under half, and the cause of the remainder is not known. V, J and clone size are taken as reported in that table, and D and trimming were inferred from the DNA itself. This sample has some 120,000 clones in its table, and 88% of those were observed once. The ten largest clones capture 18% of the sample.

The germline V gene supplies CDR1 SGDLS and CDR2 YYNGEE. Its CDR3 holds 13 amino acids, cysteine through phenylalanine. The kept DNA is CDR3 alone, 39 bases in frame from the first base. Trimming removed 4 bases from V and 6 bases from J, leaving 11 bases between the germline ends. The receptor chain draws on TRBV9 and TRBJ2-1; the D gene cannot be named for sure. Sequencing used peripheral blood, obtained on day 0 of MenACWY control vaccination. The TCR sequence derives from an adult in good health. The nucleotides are TGTGCCAGCAGCAAGGGCCTGGGCAATGAGCAGTTCTTC. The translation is CASSKGLGNEQFF.